A single T cell receptor beta chain is shown here with its context. Its antigen is unidentified. One junction end disagrees with the germline gene, perhaps due to a read error. This entry is derived from a study of CD8+CD57+ T cells in acquired aplastic anemia. Study context: Each DNA sample taken from sorted CD4+ and CD8+ cells came to roughly 3.5 ug on average. Findings and limits, study-wide: Overlapping CD8+ CDR3 repertoires of patients and controls contained 25 to 35 shared sequences. Between the patient and control groups, CD8+ Simpson's diversity did not differ significantly.

This CDR3 has 15 amino acids. From germline, CDR1 is KGHSH and CDR2 LQKENI. Using genomic DNA as the template, TCR beta VDJ and CDR3 profiling was carried out. TCRdb re-derived calls from the reads in MiXCR, one entry per CDR3 protein. The sample has 250,000 to 350,000 distinct CDR3 sequences, approximately 57% seen once. This chain uses TRBV18 with TRBJ1-5; 9 nucleotides line up with TRBD1. The sequence was obtained from a human donor with severe aplastic anemia or a healthy control (not recorded which). Sequenced input: sorted CD4+, CD8+, or CD8+CD57+ T cells (not recorded which) from PBMCs. This CDR3 is CASPPPTGGEGPQHF. The CDR3 DNA reads as TGTGCCAGCCCACCACCCACAGGGGGCGAAGGGCCCCAGCATTTT.